One and the same sample provided the 15 T cell receptor beta chains below, sequenced in a study of CD8+ T cells in alopecia areata. Reverse transcription of extracted RNA yielded cDNA, which provided the sequencing template. TCRdb's copy holds only in-frame clones and misses some; the assay was immunoSEQ multiplex PCR. The repertoire consists of 150,000 or so clones, with around 47% occurring once and the leading ten covering 6% to 7%. What was sequenced was CD4+ T cells sorted from blood. The source of these receptors is a human donor with alopecia areata.

The CDR3 loop is CASSPGHLSYEQYF. CDR3 coding DNA: TGTGCCAGCAGCCCCGGGCACTTATCCTACGAGCAGTACTTC. The J gene is TRBJ2-7, the V gene TRBV7-8; no definite D call. V lost 5 bases and J lost 1, with 12 bases in between. CDR3 length equals 14 residues. From germline, CDR1 is SGHVS and CDR2 FQNEAQ.

This sequence joins TRBV29-1 and TRBJ2-7; D is uncertain. Germline V gene data show CDR1 as SQVTM and CDR2 as ANQGSEA. The CDR3 loop spans 12 amino acids. DNA of the CDR3: TGCAGTGCTTCGGAGTTACGGTACGAGCAGTACTTC. The encoded protein is CSASELRYEQYF.

This sequence joins TRBV28 and TRBJ1-4, with D uncertain. Trimming cost V 6 bases and J 14 bases, with 13 bases left between them. Germline values: CDR1 MDHEN, CDR2 SYDVKM. The CDR3 runs 11 residues. The CDR3 bases are TGTGCCAGCAGGGGGAGCCTAAACCTGTTTTTT. This gives the protein CASRGSLNLFF. The whole variable domain, filled in from reference TRBV28 and TRBJ1-4, reads DVKVTQSSRYLVKRTGEKVFLECVQDMDHENMFWYRQDPGLGLRLIYFSYDVKMKEKGDIPEGYSVSREKKERFSLILESASTNQTSMYLCASRGSLNLFFGSGTQLSVL.

The chain uses TRBV5-1 and TRBJ2-3; 9 nucleotides match TRBD1. The CDR3 is 15 residues long. The germline gives CDR1 SGHRS, CDR2 YFSETQ. J lost 5 bases, V lost 0 bases, and 4 bases had no gene match. The DNA of the CDR3 is TGCGCCAGCAGCTTGGACAGGGGGCTTGGAGATACGCAGTATTTT. It translates to CASSLDRGLGDTQYF.

The V call is TRBV5-4, the J call TRBJ2-1; 10 bases align to TRBD1. The CDR3 consists of 15 residues. The germline V gene encodes CDR1 SGHNT and CDR2 YYREEE (reference sequence). V shed 6 bases, J shed 2 bases, and the junction held 5 bases outside the gene matches. CDR3 DNA sequence: TGTGCCAGCACGTGGGACAGGGGCCCCTACAATGAGCAGTTCTTC. Protein sequence: CASTWDRGPYNEQFF.

There are a few counts of this clone. The chain links TRBV2 to TRBJ2-7; 10 bases line up with TRBD2. Germline V gene data show CDR1 as SNHLY and CDR2 as FYNNEI. The CDR3 has 15 residues. The V segment lost 4 bases and the J segment 6 bases; nucleotides outside the gene matches: 9. CDR3 residues: CASSGLAGVRVEQYF. The CDR3 DNA reads as TGTGCCAGCAGTGGACTAGCGGGTGTCCGCGTCGAGCAGTACTTC.

The chain recombines TRBV4-1 with TRBJ2-7; TRBD1 matches 7 bases. V shed 0 bases, J shed 3 bases, and the junction held 11 bases outside the gene matches. Germline values: CDR1 MGHRA, CDR2 YSYEKL. The CDR3 is 17 residues long. The CDR3: CASSQDTNRGKVYEQYF. The CDR3 bases are TGCGCCAGCAGCCAAGATACGAACAGGGGAAAAGTCTACGAGCAGTACTTC.

This clone was seen more than once but under ten times. The rearrangement uses TRBV7-9 and TRBJ2-7; tentative D call: TRBD1 (6 bases). From germline, CDR1 is SEHNR and CDR2 FQNEAQ (reference sequence). V was trimmed by 5 bases and J by 3 bases, leaving 20 bases between them. The CDR3 loop spans 16 amino acids. CDR3 DNA: TGTGCCAGCAGCCCTCTTGCCGGGACACGGAACTACGAGCAGTACTTC. It translates to CASSPLAGTRNYEQYF.

The V call is TRBV9, the J call TRBJ2-5, with D possibly matching TRBD1 (6 bases). V shed 7 bases and J shed 5 bases, with 15 bases lying between them. The CDR3 length is 13 residues. CDR1 SGDLS and CDR2 YYNGEE come from the germline V gene. The CDR3 region has the DNA TGTGCCAGCGCCCCGAGAAGGGGGGAGACCCAGTACTTC. As protein: CASAPRRGETQYF.

This clone was seen a single time. The CDR3, as DNA: TGTGCCAGCAGCGTATATTACGAAACGAACACCGGGGAGCTGTTTTTT. Protein product: CASSVYYETNTGELFF. The chain couples TRBV9 to TRBJ2-2; D gene uncertain. Germline V gene sequence: CDR1 SGDLS, CDR2 YYNGEE. V was cut by 1 base and J by 0 bases, with 10 bases left in between. This CDR3 is built from 16 residues.

The chain combines TRBV30 with TRBJ2-7, with a tentative D call TRBD1 (6 bases). With 1 base removed from V and 2 bases from J, the gap between germline ends came to 9 bases. Germline assignment: CDR1 GTSNPN and CDR2 SVGIG (reference sequence). The CDR3 consists of 13 residues. DNA for the CDR3: TGTGCCTGGAGTGCAGGGGAACCCTACGAGCAGTACTTC. As protein: CAWSAGEPYEQYF.

The chain is built from TRBV4-1 and TRBJ2-1, with no clear D. V lost 5 bases, J lost 10 bases, and 15 bases lay in between. The CDR3 contains 13 residues. Germline V gives CDR1 MGHRA, CDR2 YSYEKL. For the CDR3, the DNA is TGCGCCAGCAGCACCTACTCGACGGAAGAGCAGTTCTTC. It encodes CASSTYSTEEQFF.

Comment on this clone: Other DNA sequences of this sample code for an identical CDR3. This chain links TRBV20-1 with TRBJ2-5; D is uncertain. Trimming left V 3 bases short and J 3 bases short, with 5 bases between. CDR1 is DFQATT and CDR2 is SNEGSKA in the germline V gene (reference sequence). The CDR3 spans 11 residues. CDR3 DNA: TGCAGTGCTAGCCGGGAAGAGACCCAGTACTTC. Protein: CSASREETQYF.

The V gene is TRBV28, the J gene TRBJ2-6; D is undetermined. In germline, CDR1 is MDHEN, CDR2 SYDVKM. This CDR3 is built from 13 residues. The V gene lost 9 bases and the J gene lost 0 bases, with 6 bases spanning the gap. CDR3 residues: CASETSGANVLTF. In DNA form, the CDR3 reads TGTGCCAGTGAGACCTCTGGGGCCAACGTCCTGACTTTC.

CDR3 in amino acids: CASSLIRTATSYEQYF. CDR3 DNA sequence: TGTGCCAGCAGCTTAATAAGGACAGCGACTTCCTACGAGCAGTACTTC. This sequence joins TRBV7-9 and TRBJ2-7; D might be TRBD1 (6 bases). The V end lost 2 bases, the J end lost 1 base, and 15 bases lay between the germline ends. The CDR3 is 16 residues long. Germline lookup yields CDR1 SEHNR and CDR2 FQNEAQ (reference sequence). The complete variable domain, with remaining parts taken from reference TRBV7-9 and TRBJ2-7, reads DTGVSQNPRHKITKRGQNVTFRCDPISEHNRLYWYRQTLGQGPEFLTYFQNEAQLEKSRLLSDRFSAERPKGSFSTLEIQRTEQGDSAMYLCASSLIRTATSYEQYFGPGTRLTVT.